These 31 T cell receptor beta chains were sequenced from one sample in a study of T cells in Graves' hyperthyroidism and ophthalmopathy. The source material, RNA transcripts, was used to amplify TCR beta CDR3 regions. When the TCR CDR3 underwent first-round RT-PCR, the HTBI primer set was used. TCRdb re-called the multiplex PCR reads with MiXCR, one entry per CDR3 protein. Of 200,000 to 250,000 distinct CDR3 sequences listed, less than 20% are singletons. Sequenced: blood. The receptors stem from a woman younger than 30 with Graves' ophthalmopathy.

This clonotype has more than one count but fewer than ten. Here the CDR3 reads CSASPGLTGYGYTF. The CDR3 DNA reads as TGCAGTGCTAGCCCGGGGCTTACAGGCTATGGCTACACCTTC. This chain joins TRBV20-1 and TRBJ1-2, with D possibly being TRBD1 (5 bases). The CDR3 runs 14 residues. The V end was cut by 3 bases, the J end by 4 bases, with 15 bases between. CDR1 is DFQATT and CDR2 is SNEGSKA in the germline V gene (reference sequence).

This clonotype has a count of ten or more. The chain joins TRBV27 to TRBJ2-5, with a possible D match to TRBD2 (7 bases). V was clipped by 6 bases and J by 4 bases, with 15 bases between them. Per the germline V gene, CDR1 is MNHEY and CDR2 is SMNVEV (reference sequence). The CDR3 loop spans 14 amino acids. The CDR3 region has the DNA TGTGCCAGCAGGGCGGAGGGGGGGCGAGAGACCCAGTACTTC. Translation gives CASRAEGGRETQYF.

This clonotype was detected only a few times. Germline and junction disagree at one end, which may indicate a read error. This rearrangement joins TRBV6-1 to TRBJ1-5; D not certain. CDR3 size: 15 residues. Germline CDR1 and CDR2: MNHNS and SASEGT. The CDR3 here is CATGTVSGSNQPQQF. In DNA, the CDR3 is TGTGCCACCGGAACCGTCAGCGGTAGCAATCAGCCCCAGCAGTTT.

The rearrangement links TRBV28 to TRBJ1-1, with 7 bases matching TRBD1. The germline V gene encodes CDR1 MDHEN and CDR2 SYDVKM. V gave up 2 bases and J gave up 0 bases; unmatched junction bases: 3. The CDR3 spans 15 residues. The CDR3 bases are TGTGCCAGCAGTTTAAGGGGACAGCTGAACACTGAAGCTTTCTTT. Its protein is CASSLRGQLNTEAFF.

This clonotype was seen at least ten times. CDR3 nucleotides: TGTGCCAGCAGTCCGAGGACGTGGGTGGCCAATCAGCCCCAGCATTTT. It is translated as CASSPRTWVANQPQHF. The rearrangement joins TRBV28 to TRBJ1-5; unclear D gene. This CDR3 region has 16 residues. Germline CDR1 MDHEN, CDR2 SYDVKM. The V gene lost 5 bases and the J gene lost 3 bases, with 17 bases spanning the gap.

This clonotype was detected ten times or more. The chain is built from TRBV14 and TRBJ2-5; the match to TRBD2 covers 12 bases. This CDR3 spans 19 amino acids. Germline V CDR1 and CDR2: SGHDN, FVKESK. V dropped 2 bases and J dropped 0; count of bases not matched to a gene: 10. For the CDR3, the DNA is TGTGCCAGCAGCCAATTTCCGACTAGCGGGGGATGGTACCAAGAGACCCAGTACTTC. Translation gives CASSQFPTSGGWYQETQYF. Supplemented by reference TRBV14 and TRBJ2-5, the full variable domain reads EAGVTQFPSHSVIEKGQTVTLRCDPISGHDNLYWYRRVMGKEIKFLLHFVKESKQDESGMPNNRFLAERTGGTYSTLKVQPAELEDSGVYFCASSQFPTSGGWYQETQYFGPGTRLLVL.

The J gene is TRBJ2-1, the V gene TRBV2, with 10 bases matching TRBD2. Germline-derived CDR1 and CDR2 are SNHLY and FYNNEI. Trimming at V came to 6 bases and at J to 5 bases, leaving 4 bases not matched to a gene. This CDR3 has 14 residues. In DNA, the CDR3 is TGTGCCAGCAGCTGGACTAGCGGTCACAATGAGCAGTTCTTC. Translating it yields CASSWTSGHNEQFF.

This clonotype was detected many times. This sequence joins TRBV12-3 or TRBV12-4 and TRBJ1-1; D might be TRBD1 (6 bases). The CDR3 contains 15 residues. V dropped 6 bases and J dropped 4 bases, with 18 bases sitting between them. The CDR3 sequence: CASRDSKKSVTEAFF. Here the CDR3 DNA reads TGTGCCAGCAGGGACAGTAAGAAGTCGGTCACTGAAGCTTTCTTT.

This clonotype was seen repeatedly, ten times or more. The chain combines TRBV6-1 with TRBJ1-1; D remains ambiguous. CDR3 length: 15 residues. V was clipped by 5 bases and J by 4 bases, with 17 bases between them. Germline V gene sequence: CDR1 MNHNS, CDR2 SASEGT. The CDR3 DNA follows: TGTGCCAGCAGTAAAAAGTTGGGGTCGGGCACTGAAGCTTTCTTT. Residues: CASSKKLGSGTEAFF.

This clonotype was counted at least ten times. The rearrangement uses TRBV18 and TRBJ1-2; D gene uncertain. Germline V CDR1 and CDR2: KGHSH, LQKENI. This CDR3 has 13 residues. V lost 2 bases to trimming and J lost 2 bases, with 6 bases between them. The CDR3 sequence is CASSPNGNYGYTF. DNA of the CDR3: TGTGCCAGCTCACCAAACGGAAACTATGGCTACACCTTC. The variable domain in full, with the rest retrieved from reference TRBV18 and TRBJ1-2, is NAGVMQNPRHLVRRRGQEARLRCSPMKGHSHVYWYRQLPEEGLKFMVYLQKENIIDESGMPKERFSAEFPKEGPSILRIQQVVRGDSAAYFCASSPNGNYGYTFGSGTRLTVV.

This clonotype was observed at least ten times. The chain links TRBV2 to TRBJ2-1; maybe TRBD1 (5 bases). This CDR3 is built from 13 residues. Trimming left V 6 bases short and J 8 bases short, with 14 bases between. CDR1 and CDR2 from the germline V gene are SNHLY and FYNNEI. The CDR3 bases are TGTGCCAGCAGCGCCGCAGGGAAGGATGAGCAGTTCTTC. It specifies CASSAAGKDEQFF.

With respect to this clonotype: A much more abundant neighbour one base away suggests this may be a read error. The chain links TRBV7-9 to TRBJ1-2, with a weak D call TRBD1 (5 bases). This CDR3 is 12 amino acids long. CDR1 and CDR2 (germline): SEHNR, FQNEAQ (reference sequence). The DNA of the CDR3 is TGTGCCAGCAGCTTATCAGGGCATGGCCACACCTTC. Translation gives CASSLSGHGHTF.

The sample holds many counts of this clonotype. This chain links TRBV28 with TRBJ2-1, with TRBD1 matching 7 bases. The CDR3 covers 15 residues. Germline-derived CDR1 and CDR2 are MDHEN and SYDVKM. Trimming at V came to 7 bases and at J to 4 bases, leaving 10 bases not matched to a gene. In nucleotides, the CDR3 is TGTGCCAGCACTGGGGGACAGAATCTATACAATGAGCAGTTCTTC. Encoded protein: CASTGGQNLYNEQFF.

This clonotype came up many times. The chain recombines TRBV2 with TRBJ1-2; TRBD1 aligns across 8 bases. CDR3 length: 17 amino acids. V lost 10 bases and J lost 8; bases outside the gene matches: 24. Germline assignment: CDR1 SNHLY and CDR2 FYNNEI. CDR3 protein: CATQRGGSGGLGRGYTF. In nucleotides, the CDR3 is TGTGCCACCCAACGTGGTGGTTCAGGGGGCCTAGGACGGGGCTACACCTTC.

This clonotype was found many times. The chain employs TRBV30 and TRBJ1-4; D possibly corresponds to TRBD1 (6 bases). This CDR3 comprises 15 residues. V gave up 2 bases and J gave up 5 bases, with 15 bases separating them. Germline CDR1 is GTSNPN and CDR2 is SVGIG (reference sequence). In DNA, the CDR3 is TGTGCCTGGAGTCGCGGGGGCAGTATAAATGAAAAACTGTTTTTT. This sequence encodes CAWSRGGSINEKLFF. Filled out from reference TRBV30 and TRBJ1-4, the complete variable domain reads SQTIHQWPATLVQPVGSPLSLECTVEGTSNPNLYWYRQAAGRGLQLLFYSVGIGQISSEVPQNLSASRPQDRQFILSSKKLLLSDSGFYLCAWSRGGSINEKLFFGSGTQLSVL.

This clonotype showed up many times. The chain carries TRBV24-1 and TRBJ1-1, with 7 positions matching TRBD1. J gave up 6 bases and V 4 bases, and 1 base lay outside the gene matches. Germline CDR1 is KGHDR and CDR2 is SFDVKD. The CDR3 is 12 residues long. This chain's CDR3 is CATSDGTAEAFF. As DNA, the CDR3 is TGTGCCACCAGTGACGGGACAGCTGAAGCTTTCTTT.

Many counts were recorded for this clonotype. CDR3 sequence (DNA): TGTGCCAGCAGCCCTCGGGCGGGAGCCCTCGAGCAGTACTTC. The encoded protein is CASSPRAGALEQYF. This chain uses TRBV7-2 with TRBJ2-7; TRBD2 aligns across 7 bases. CDR3 size: 14 residues. Germline V gene sequence: CDR1 SGHTA, CDR2 FQGNSA. Trimming removed 5 bases from V and 6 bases from J; junction bases left unmatched: 10.

The sample holds many counts of this clonotype. The genes are TRBV10-3 and TRBJ2-7, with TRBD1 matching over 7 bases. V lost 3 bases to trimming and J lost 4 bases; unmatched junction nucleotides: 3. This CDR3 has 13 residues. Germline V gene lookup returns CDR1 ENHRY and CDR2 SYGVKD. The CDR3 sequence: CAISERDSYEQYF. In DNA form, the CDR3 reads TGTGCCATCAGTGAACGGGACAGTTACGAGCAGTACTTC.

The chain uses TRBV6-9 and TRBJ2-7; either TRBD1 or TRBD2 may fit D (5 bases each). V was trimmed by 0 bases and J by 2 bases, leaving 11 bases between them. CDR1 is MNHGY, CDR2 SVAAGI, per germline. The CDR3 is 15 amino acids. Here the CDR3 reads CASSYSGTEAYEQYF. The CDR3, as DNA: TGTGCCAGCAGTTATTCCGGGACGGAAGCCTACGAGCAGTACTTC.

This clonotype has ten or more counts. The chain joins TRBV20-1 to TRBJ1-2, with D possibly matching TRBD1 (6 bases). The CDR3 is made up of 13 amino acids. The V end lost 7 bases, the J end lost 0 bases, and 12 bases lay between the germline ends. In germline, CDR1 is DFQATT, CDR2 SNEGSKA (reference sequence). CDR3 loop: CSVQGPANYGYTF. The CDR3 nucleotides read TGCAGTGTCCAGGGGCCAGCTAACTATGGCTACACCTTC.

This clonotype was recorded many times. The chain uses TRBV7-3 and TRBJ2-1; D gene unclear. The CDR3 totals 12 residues. Trimming pared 2 bases from V and 9 bases from J, leaving 8 bases between. Per germline, CDR1 SGHTA and CDR2 FQGTGA. The CDR3 protein is CASSLSGGEQFF. The CDR3 region has the DNA TGTGCCAGCAGCTTATCCGGCGGTGAGCAGTTCTTC. Filled out from reference TRBV7-3 and TRBJ2-1, the complete variable domain reads GAGVSQTPSNKVTEKGKYVELRCDPISGHTALYWYRQSLGQGPEFLIYFQGTGAADDSGLPNDRFFAVRPEGSVSTLKIQRTERGDSAVYLCASSLSGGEQFFGPGTRLTVL.

The V gene is TRBV20-1, the J gene TRBJ2-6; the D gene is possibly TRBD2 (6 bases). Trimming removed 0 bases at V and 0 bases at J, with 15 bases between. The CDR3 length is 18 residues. Germline CDR1 reads DFQATT; CDR2 reads SNEGSKA (reference sequence). The CDR3 loop is CSAREAGWGLSGANVLTF. The CDR3 DNA reads as TGCAGTGCTAGAGAAGCAGGGTGGGGACTCTCTGGGGCCAACGTCCTGACTTTC.

This chain joins TRBV4-2 and TRBJ2-5, with 9 bases lining up with TRBD2. CDR3 size: 13 residues. In germline, CDR1 is LGHNA, CDR2 YNFKEQ. The V gene end was trimmed by 2 bases and the J gene end by 8 bases; junction bases not matched to a gene: 3. Here the CDR3 reads CASSQKRGDTQYF. The CDR3 DNA sequence: TGTGCCAGCAGCCAAAAGCGGGGGGATACCCAGTACTTC.

This clonotype was recorded many times. This chain connects TRBV7-9 to TRBJ1-2; TRBD1 matches at 9 bases. The CDR3 sequence is 14 residues long. Germline values: CDR1 SEHNR, CDR2 FQNEAQ (reference sequence). V dropped 4 bases and J dropped 4; count of bases not matched to a gene: 4. The CDR3 region is CASSYPGQGYGYTF. CDR3 coding DNA: TGTGCCAGCAGCTATCCGGGACAGGGCTATGGCTACACCTTC.

This clonotype was found many times. This chain links TRBV7-6 with TRBJ1-3, with 8 bases lining up with TRBD1. After removal of 3 bases from V and 4 bases from J, the junction contained 5 bases not matched to a gene. The CDR3 sequence is 15 residues long. Germline lookup yields CDR1 SGHVS and CDR2 FNYEAQ. Here the CDR3 reads CASSLDRAHGNTIYF. The CDR3 bases are TGTGCCAGCAGCTTGGACAGGGCTCACGGAAACACCATATATTTT.

This clonotype was counted many times. The chain employs TRBV20-1 and TRBJ1-5; 7 bases map to TRBD1. V lost 6 bases and J lost 0; bases outside the gene matches: 2. In germline, CDR1 is DFQATT, CDR2 SNEGSKA (reference sequence). The CDR3 sequence is 13 residues long. CDR3 sequence (DNA): TGCAGTGCAGGGACAGCTAGCAATCAGCCCCAGCATTTT. It is translated as CSAGTASNQPQHF.

This clonotype was counted ten times or more. The V call is TRBV20-1, the J call TRBJ2-7; 7 bases fit TRBD2. V shed 5 bases and J 0 bases; nucleotides not matched to a gene: 7. CDR1 and CDR2 (germline): DFQATT, SNEGSKA (reference sequence). CDR3 size: 14 residues. CDR3 nucleotide sequence: TGCAGTGCTGTGGGGCGGGAGAGCTCCTACGAGCAGTACTTC. It translates to CSAVGRESSYEQYF.

V gene TRBV6-1 combines with J gene TRBJ2-1; either TRBD1 or TRBD2 may supply D (5 bases each). The CDR3 is made up of 12 amino acids. CDR1 is MNHNS, CDR2 SASEGT, per germline. Trimming removed 6 bases at V and 8 bases at J, with 11 bases between. The CDR3 DNA follows: TGTGCCAGCAGACGGGACCAGCATGAGCAGTTCTTC. It translates to CASRRDQHEQFF.

This clonotype was recorded many times. The chain has TRBV15 and TRBJ2-1; 13 bases fit TRBD2. CDR3 length: 16 residues. The J segment lost 6 bases and the V segment lost 3 bases, leaving 5 bases of the junction unmatched. The germline gives CDR1 LNHNV, CDR2 YYDKDF (reference sequence). CDR3 loop: CATSSGRLAGGNEQFF. The CDR3, as DNA: TGTGCCACCAGCAGCGGGCGACTAGCGGGAGGCAATGAGCAGTTCTTC. The whole variable domain, filled in from reference TRBV15 and TRBJ2-1, reads DAMVIQNPRYQVTQFGKPVTLSCSQTLNHNVMYWYQQKSSQAPKLLFHYYDKDFNNEADTPDNFQSRRPNTSFCFLDIRSPGLGDTAMYLCATSSGRLAGGNEQFFGPGTRLTVL.

This clonotype appeared a few times. The rearrangement uses TRBV12-3 or TRBV12-4 and TRBJ1-3, with no clear D. V was shortened by 3 bases and J by 2 bases, with 8 bases between the two germline ends. The CDR3 has 14 residues. The CDR3 loop is CASSFLLAGNTIYF. The CDR3 region has the DNA TGTGCCAGCAGTTTTTTACTTGCTGGAAACACCATATATTTT.

In its sample, this clonotype was seen many times. V gene TRBV28 combines with J gene TRBJ1-2; D gene unclear. The CDR3 contains 12 residues. Germline loops: CDR1 MDHEN, CDR2 SYDVKM. Trimming stripped 3 bases from V and 2 bases from J, with 4 bases between. Here the CDR3 reads CASSLDNYGYTF. CDR3 sequence (DNA): TGTGCCAGCAGTTTGGACAACTATGGCTACACCTTC.